Presented here are 28 T cell receptor beta chains from one specimen sequenced in a study of spatial heterogeneity in lung cancer. These receptors have no known antigen. Study-wide findings and caveats: The study found that expanded intratumoral alpha and beta TCR counts tracked tumor mutation counts.

TCRdb used MiXCR to reprocess the 5' RACE reads, holding one entry per CDR3 protein. Of 15,000 or so distinct CDR3 sequences listed, approximately 4.5% are singletons. Time point of the sample: sample taken at primary tumor resection. The sample in question was lung tumor tissue, obtained at surgery. The receptors derive from a female donor with early-stage non-small cell lung cancer.

In its sample, this clonotype was seen many times. This beta chain represents an off-target read in a library built for alpha chains; its size is of limited meaning. This rearrangement joins TRBV5-1 to TRBJ1-1; possible D gene TRBD1, 6 bases. V lost 2 bases to trimming and J lost 7 bases, with 15 bases between them. Germline loops: CDR1 SGHRS, CDR2 YFSETQ. The CDR3 has 14 residues. CDR3 DNA: TGCGCCAGCAGCTTATTGACAGGTATCGGTGAAGCTTTCTTT. Translation: CASSLLTGIGEAFF.

This clonotype was detected only a few times. As an off-target read in a library built for alpha chains, this beta chain has a frequency of little significance. Here the CDR3 DNA reads TGTGCCAGCAGCTTAACAAGGGATCAGCCCCAGCATTTT. Protein product: CASSLTRDQPQHF. The chain joins TRBV7-3 to TRBJ1-5, with D uncertain. The CDR3 contains 13 residues. Trimming cost V 0 bases and J 5 bases, with 5 bases left between them. CDR1 and CDR2 from the germline V gene are SGHTA and FQGTGA.

This clonotype has more than one count but fewer than ten. The library was built for alpha chains, so this beta chain is an off-target read and its size means little. The chain uses TRBV4-1 and TRBJ2-1; 8 bases fit TRBD1. Germline V gene sequence: CDR1 MGHRA, CDR2 YSYEKL. The CDR3 runs to 16 residues. The trim removed 0 bases at V and 4 bases at J, leaving 5 bases unmatched. CDR3 sequence reads: CASSQEGRGLYNEQFF. The CDR3 DNA reads as TGCGCCAGCAGCCAAGAGGGCAGGGGGCTTTACAATGAGCAGTTCTTC.

This clonotype was observed many times. The size of this beta chain means little, since it is a stray read in a library made for alpha chains. V is TRBV19 and J is TRBJ2-7, with 10 bases identical to TRBD1. The CDR3 runs 15 residues. Trimming cost V 4 bases and J 2 bases; bases outside gene matches: 5. Germline assignment: CDR1 LNHDA and CDR2 SQIVND (reference sequence). This CDR3 is CASSTAGTGAYEQYF. CDR3 nucleotide sequence: TGTGCCAGTAGTACCGCCGGGACAGGGGCCTACGAGCAGTACTTC.

This clonotype was counted at least ten times. A library made for alpha chains picked up this beta chain off target, so its size means little. This chain joins TRBV28 and TRBJ1-1; perhaps TRBD1 as D (5 bases). V lost 3 bases to trimming and J lost 4 bases, with 12 bases between them. The germline V gene encodes CDR1 MDHEN and CDR2 SYDVKM. The CDR3 sequence is 14 residues long. CDR3 sequence: CASSFGGGGTEAFF. The CDR3 DNA sequence: TGTGCCAGCAGTTTCGGCGGGGGAGGCACTGAAGCTTTCTTT.

In its sample, this clonotype was seen many times. Found in a library prepared for alpha chains, this beta chain is an off-target read, and its abundance has little meaning. The rearrangement joins TRBV4-1 to TRBJ1-1; TRBD1 matches at 8 bases. The germline CDR1 and CDR2 sequences are MGHRA and YSYEKL. V was clipped by 4 bases and J by 4 bases; unmatched bases: 11. CDR3 size: 16 residues. The CDR3 is CASSRQGQGSGTEAFF. DNA of the CDR3: TGCGCCAGCAGCCGTCAAGGACAGGGTTCGGGCACTGAAGCTTTCTTT.

In this sample, this clonotype turned up many times. This beta chain appears as a stray read in a library generated for alpha chains; its size is not informative. The chain links TRBV20-1 to TRBJ1-1, with D perhaps TRBD1 (5 bases). This CDR3 has 14 amino acids. In germline, CDR1 is DFQATT, CDR2 SNEGSKA (reference sequence). V lost 6 bases to trimming and J lost 5 bases, with 19 bases between them. The CDR3 DNA follows: TGCAGTGCCGCGTCCGGGACCCTGAGGACTGAAGCTTTCTTT. The encoded protein is CSAASGTLRTEAFF.

This clonotype was counted a few times. The size of this beta chain means little, since it is a stray read in a library made for alpha chains. V and J are TRBV3-1 and TRBJ1-6, with D unclear. V was clipped by 4 bases and J by 7 bases, with 8 bases between them. The CDR3 spans 13 residues. Germline CDR1 is LGHDT and CDR2 is YNNKEL (reference sequence). The CDR3, as DNA: TGTGCCAGCAGCCCGAGTAACAATTCACCCCTCCACTTT. It specifies CASSPSNNSPLHF.

This clonotype has at least ten counts. This beta chain came through as a stray read in a library set up for alpha chains, and its size says little. The rearrangement uses TRBV2 and TRBJ2-5; D is uncertain. Per the germline V gene, CDR1 is SNHLY and CDR2 is FYNNEI. This CDR3 region has 13 residues. Trimming stripped 7 bases from V and 4 bases from J, with 13 bases between. CDR3 protein: CASTLWGGETQYF. The CDR3 DNA sequence: TGTGCCAGCACCCTGTGGGGTGGAGAGACCCAGTACTTC.

In this sample, this clonotype turned up many times. Within a library made for alpha chains, this beta chain is off target, and its count is uninformative. This chain uses TRBV5-1 with TRBJ1-2; maybe TRBD1 (5 bases). The germline CDR1 and CDR2 sequences are SGHRS and YFSETQ. Trimming shortened V by 9 bases and J by 4 bases, and 19 bases separated the two germline ends. This CDR3 is built from 14 residues. The CDR3 nucleotides read TGCGCCACCTCAACGGGGGACGATACCTATGGCTACACCTTC. Amino acids: CATSTGDDTYGYTF.

The table lists this clonotype with many counts. Being off target in a library aimed at alpha chains, this beta chain has a size of little meaning. The chain couples TRBV12-3 or TRBV12-4 to TRBJ2-6; tentatively, D is TRBD1 (5 bases). The CDR3 covers 15 residues. With 2 bases removed from V and 0 bases from J, the gap between germline ends came to 5 bases. The CDR3 sequence: CASSLRGSGANVLTF. The CDR3 bases are TGTGCCAGCAGTTTAAGGGGCTCTGGGGCCAACGTCCTGACTTTC.

This clonotype is deemed medium-sized (0.01 to 0.1%). The library was designed around alpha chains, so this beta chain is a stray read whose abundance carries little weight. The rearrangement links TRBV18 to TRBJ2-7; 12 nucleotides match TRBD2. Trimming took 3 bases from V and 5 from J; bases not matched to a gene: 5. This CDR3 is 15 amino acids long. Germline lookup yields CDR1 KGHSH and CDR2 LQKENI. The CDR3 reads CASSPTSGGYNEQYF. In DNA, the CDR3 is TGTGCCAGCTCACCGACTAGCGGGGGATATAACGAGCAGTACTTC.

This clonotype rates as medium-sized. Since it is a stray read in a library aimed at alpha chains, this beta chain has a size that is not meaningful. The chain has TRBV18 and TRBJ1-5; D unclear. CDR3 length: 15 residues. Trimming removed 5 bases from V and 3 bases from J, with 14 bases in between. From germline, CDR1 is KGHSH and CDR2 LQKENI. In nucleotides, the CDR3 is TGTGCCAGCTCATACCTGGGCAGCAACAATCAGCCCCAGCATTTT. Translating gives CASSYLGSNNQPQHF. The variable domain in full, completed from reference TRBV18 and TRBJ1-5, reads NAGVMQNPRHLVRRRGQEARLRCSPMKGHSHVYWYRQLPEEGLKFMVYLQKENIIDESGMPKERFSAEFPKEGPSILRIQQVVRGDSAAYFCASSYLGSNNQPQHFGDGTRLSIL.

This clonotype was seen ten or more times. This beta chain is a stray read from a library made for alpha chains; its abundance is not meaningful. The rearrangement links TRBV20-1 to TRBJ1-2; TRBD1 agrees at 8 bases. Losses at the gene ends were 4 bases for V and 4 bases for J; bases not matched to a gene: 2. Germline V gives CDR1 DFQATT, CDR2 SNEGSKA (reference sequence). This CDR3 region has 12 residues. The CDR3: CSAKDRGYGYTF. The DNA of the CDR3 is TGCAGTGCTAAAGACAGGGGCTATGGCTACACCTTC.

This clonotype was seen repeatedly, ten times or more. A library made for alpha chains picked up this beta chain off target, so its size means little. The chain carries TRBV4-1 and TRBJ1-5; D is unresolved. The germline V and J ends were trimmed by 0 bases and 4 bases, with 22 bases remaining between them. CDR1 MGHRA and CDR2 YSYEKL come from the germline V gene. The CDR3 runs 19 residues. The CDR3: CASSQEGPDLGSGNQPQHF. The CDR3 DNA is TGCGCCAGCAGCCAAGAAGGTCCGGATTTAGGGTCGGGGAATCAGCCCCAGCATTTT.

This clonotype was detected many times. Little can be read into the size of this beta chain, an off-target read in a library designed for alpha chains. The chain employs TRBV2 and TRBJ2-2; possible D gene TRBD2, 7 bases. The CDR3 is 13 residues long. V was clipped by 11 bases and J by 3 bases, with 13 bases between them. Germline V gene sequence: CDR1 SNHLY, CDR2 FYNNEI. CDR3: CAGREGDTGELFF. The CDR3 region has the DNA TGTGCCGGGAGGGAGGGGGACACCGGGGAGCTGTTTTTT.

This clonotype was recorded at least ten times. This beta chain appears as a stray read in a library generated for alpha chains; its size is not informative. The chain links TRBV20-1 to TRBJ2-7; 9 positions match TRBD1. From germline, CDR1 is DFQATT and CDR2 SNEGSKA (reference sequence). The CDR3 contains 14 residues. The V and J ends lost 0 bases and 5 bases, in that order; junction bases with no gene match: 5. CDR3 in DNA: TGCAGTGCTAGAGAGTCGGGACAGGGCCACGAGCAGTACTTC. The encoded protein is CSARESGQGHEQYF.

This clonotype was found many times. The library was prepared for alpha chains; this beta chain is a stray read, so its frequency means little. The chain uses TRBV20-1 and TRBJ1-2, with TRBD1 as a possible D gene (5 bases). V lost 6 bases and J lost 5, with 22 bases in between. CDR1 is DFQATT and CDR2 is SNEGSKA in the germline V gene (reference sequence). This CDR3 spans 15 amino acids. CDR3 protein: CSAPTTRQLSYGYTF. CDR3 in DNA: TGCAGTGCGCCAACAACCAGACAGCTGAGTTATGGCTACACCTTC.

This clonotype was found many times. This beta chain is off target for a library built for alpha chains, so its abundance means little. The chain has TRBV20-1 and TRBJ1-1; TRBD1 might be the D (5 bases). The CDR3 length is 12 residues. CDR1 and CDR2 from the germline V gene are DFQATT and SNEGSKA (reference sequence). The V gene lost 3 bases and the J gene lost 1 base, with 6 bases spanning the gap. CDR3 sequence: CSARGQNTEAFF. Written as DNA, the CDR3 is TGCAGTGCTAGGGGGCAGAACACTGAAGCTTTCTTT.

Comment on this clonotype: This beta chain slipped into a library made for alpha chains as a stray read, so its size is not meaningful. The rearrangement joins TRBV5-6 to TRBJ1-2, with no clear D. The V gene's germline CDR1 is SGHDT and CDR2 YYEEEE. The CDR3 has 13 residues. Between the trimmed V and J ends, which lost 4 bases and 8 bases, there was a span of 15 bases. As DNA, the CDR3 is TGTGCCAGCAGCCGCGGAGCCCATAGGGGCTACACCTTC. Protein: CASSRGAHRGYTF.

This clonotype was seen repeatedly, ten times or more. The library was built for alpha chains, so this beta chain is an off-target read and its size means little. The V gene is TRBV2, the J gene TRBJ2-4; TRBD1 is a possible D gene (5 bases). The germline gives CDR1 SNHLY, CDR2 FYNNEI. V lost 4 bases, J lost 7 bases, and 14 bases lay in between. CDR3 length: 14 residues. In DNA, the CDR3 is TGTGCCAGCAGTGTTGGGGCGGCTGGGAACATTCAGTACTTC. It specifies CASSVGAAGNIQYF.

This clonotype occurred many times. This beta chain slipped into a library made for alpha chains as a stray read, so its size is not meaningful. The V gene is TRBV7-2, the J gene TRBJ2-5, with D possibly matching TRBD1 (7 bases). Between the trimmed V and J ends, which lost 1 base and 4 bases, there was a span of 13 bases. This CDR3 has 15 residues. Per germline, CDR1 SGHTA and CDR2 FQGNSA. As DNA, the CDR3 is TGTGCCAGCAGCTTAGTGCAGGGGGGTCGAGAGACCCAGTACTTC. It translates to CASSLVQGGRETQYF. The full variable domain, completed using reference TRBV7-2 and TRBJ2-5, is GAGVSQSPSNKVTEKGKDVELRCDPISGHTALYWYRQSLGQGLEFLIYFQGNSAPDKSGLPSDRFSAERTGGSVSTLTIQRTQQEDSAVYLCASSLVQGGRETQYFGPGTRLLVL.

In its sample, this clonotype was seen many times. This beta chain turned up in a library designed for alpha chains; as an off-target read, its abundance says little. The J gene is TRBJ2-5, the V gene TRBV11-2, with 8 positions matching TRBD2. CDR3 length: 12 residues. Germline CDR1 reads SGHAT; CDR2 reads FQNNGV. J lost 7 bases, V lost 11 bases, and 9 bases had no gene match. CDR3 DNA: TGTGCCGCCGGACTAGCCTCGGGGACCCAGTACTTC. It codes for CAAGLASGTQYF.

This clonotype was found a few times. This beta chain is off target for a library built for alpha chains, so its abundance means little. J is TRBJ2-7 and V is TRBV6-5, with D perhaps assigned TRBD1 or TRBD2 (5 bases each). Germline CDR1 reads MNHEY; CDR2 reads SVGAGI. V was pared by 0 bases and J by 3 bases, with 12 bases between. This CDR3 spans 15 amino acids. CDR3 loop: CASSYSRGPYYEQYF. DNA of the CDR3: TGTGCCAGCAGTTACTCGAGGGGTCCTTACTACGAGCAGTACTTC.

This clonotype was observed at least ten times. The size of this beta chain means little, since it is a stray read in a library made for alpha chains. The CDR3 reads CASSLVGGFTEAFF. In DNA, the CDR3 is TGTGCCAGCAGCTTAGTAGGGGGCTTCACTGAAGCTTTCTTT. The chain carries TRBV7-2 and TRBJ1-1; the match to TRBD1 covers 7 bases. This CDR3 spans 14 amino acids. CDR1 SGHTA and CDR2 FQGNSA come from the germline V gene. V dropped 1 base and J dropped 4; count of bases not matched to a gene: 3.

This clonotype was observed many times. The library was designed around alpha chains, so this beta chain is a stray read whose abundance carries little weight. V and J are TRBV29-1 and TRBJ2-7; TRBD1 agrees at 11 bases. J gave up 3 bases and V 6 bases, and 4 bases lay outside the gene matches. Germline V gene lookup returns CDR1 SQVTM and CDR2 ANQGSEA. The CDR3 has 13 residues. The CDR3 is CSVTGQGDYEQYF. Written as DNA, the CDR3 is TGCAGCGTCACGGGACAGGGGGACTACGAGCAGTACTTC.

Details on this clonotype: Because the library targeted alpha chains, this beta chain is an off-target read whose size means little. This chain connects TRBV20-1 to TRBJ2-7; D call uncertain. CDR1 and CDR2 from the germline V gene are DFQATT and SNEGSKA (reference sequence). The CDR3 sequence is 13 residues long. The V end was cut by 5 bases, the J end by 2 bases, with 13 bases between. The CDR3 is CSASIPGAYEQYF. The CDR3 nucleotides read TGCAGTGCTTCGATCCCCGGTGCCTACGAGCAGTACTTC.

There are many counts of this clonotype. This beta chain turned up in a library designed for alpha chains; as an off-target read, its abundance says little. This chain connects TRBV27 to TRBJ1-2; TRBD1 agrees at 7 bases. CDR3 length: 14 amino acids. Germline V gives CDR1 MNHEY, CDR2 SMNVEV (reference sequence). Trimming cost V 7 bases and J 8 bases; bases outside gene matches: 13. CDR3 in DNA: TGTGCCAGCACCTTCATCTCAGGGGGATCGGGCTACACCTTC. Translation: CASTFISGGSGYTF.